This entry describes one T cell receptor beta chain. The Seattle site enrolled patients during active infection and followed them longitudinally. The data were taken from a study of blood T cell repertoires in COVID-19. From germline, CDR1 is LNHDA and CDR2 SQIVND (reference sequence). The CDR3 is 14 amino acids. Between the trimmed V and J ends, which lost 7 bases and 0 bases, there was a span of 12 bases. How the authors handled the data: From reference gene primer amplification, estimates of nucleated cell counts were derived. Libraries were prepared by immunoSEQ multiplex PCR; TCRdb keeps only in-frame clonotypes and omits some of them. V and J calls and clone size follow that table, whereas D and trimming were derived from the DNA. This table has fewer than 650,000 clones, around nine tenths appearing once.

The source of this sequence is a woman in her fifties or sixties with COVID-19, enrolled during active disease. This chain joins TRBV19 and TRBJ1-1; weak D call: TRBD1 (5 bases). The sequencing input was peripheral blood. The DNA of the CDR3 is TGTGCCAGTAACTCTGGACATTTGAACACTGAAGCTTTCTTT. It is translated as CASNSGHLNTEAFF.